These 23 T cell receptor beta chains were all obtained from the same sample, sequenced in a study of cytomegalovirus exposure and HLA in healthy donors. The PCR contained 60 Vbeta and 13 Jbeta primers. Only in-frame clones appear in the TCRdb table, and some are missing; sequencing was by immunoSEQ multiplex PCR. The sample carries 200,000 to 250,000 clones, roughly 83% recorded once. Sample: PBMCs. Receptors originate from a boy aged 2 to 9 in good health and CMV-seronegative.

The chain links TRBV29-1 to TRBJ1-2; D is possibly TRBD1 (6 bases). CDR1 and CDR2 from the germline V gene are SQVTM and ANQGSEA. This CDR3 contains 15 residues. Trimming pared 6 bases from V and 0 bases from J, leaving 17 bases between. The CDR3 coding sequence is TGCAGCGTACTTTCACAGGGCGCTTCTAACTATGGCTACACCTTC. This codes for CSVLSQGASNYGYTF.

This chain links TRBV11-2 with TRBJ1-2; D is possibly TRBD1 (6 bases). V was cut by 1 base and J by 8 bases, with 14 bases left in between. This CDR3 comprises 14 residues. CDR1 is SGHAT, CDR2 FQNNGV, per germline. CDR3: CASSLVSGALGYTF. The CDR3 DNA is TGTGCCAGCAGCTTAGTATCAGGGGCGTTGGGCTACACCTTC.

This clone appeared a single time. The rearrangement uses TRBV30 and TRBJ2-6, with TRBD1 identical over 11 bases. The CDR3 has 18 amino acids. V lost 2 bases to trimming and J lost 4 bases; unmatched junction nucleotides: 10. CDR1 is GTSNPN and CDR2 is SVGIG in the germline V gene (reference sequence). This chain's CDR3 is CAWSTKDRGREGANVLTF. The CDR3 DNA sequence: TGTGCCTGGAGTACCAAGGACAGGGGGCGGGAAGGGGCCAACGTCCTGACTTTC.

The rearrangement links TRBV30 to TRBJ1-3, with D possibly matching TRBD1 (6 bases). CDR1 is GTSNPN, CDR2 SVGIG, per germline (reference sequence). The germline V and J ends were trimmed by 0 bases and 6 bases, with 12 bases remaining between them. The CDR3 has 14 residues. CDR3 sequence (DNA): TGTGCCTGGAGTGTACGGGCAGGGGAAAACACCATATATTTT. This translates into CAWSVRAGENTIYF.

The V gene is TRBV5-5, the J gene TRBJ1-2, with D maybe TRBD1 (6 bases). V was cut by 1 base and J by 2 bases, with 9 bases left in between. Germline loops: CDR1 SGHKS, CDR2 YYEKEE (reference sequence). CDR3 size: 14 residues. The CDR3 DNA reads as TGTGCCAGCAGCTTGAGGACAGAGAACTATGGCTACACCTTC. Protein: CASSLRTENYGYTF.

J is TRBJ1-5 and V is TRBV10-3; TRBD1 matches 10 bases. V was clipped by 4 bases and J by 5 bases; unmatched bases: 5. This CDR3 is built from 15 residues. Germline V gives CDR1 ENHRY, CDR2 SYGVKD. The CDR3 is CAISGTGGSDQPQHF. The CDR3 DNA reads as TGTGCCATCAGTGGGACAGGGGGGTCGGATCAGCCCCAGCATTTT.

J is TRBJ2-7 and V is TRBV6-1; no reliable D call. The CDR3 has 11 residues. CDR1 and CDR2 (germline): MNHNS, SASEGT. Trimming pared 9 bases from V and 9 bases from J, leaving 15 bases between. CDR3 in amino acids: CASLLLETQYF. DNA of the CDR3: TGTGCCAGTTTGTTACTGGAGACGCAGTACTTC.

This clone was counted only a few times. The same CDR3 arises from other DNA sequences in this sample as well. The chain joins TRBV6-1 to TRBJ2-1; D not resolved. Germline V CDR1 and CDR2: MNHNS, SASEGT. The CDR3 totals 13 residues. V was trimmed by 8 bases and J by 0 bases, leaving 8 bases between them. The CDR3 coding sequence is TGTGCCAGCGAGCGAGACTCCTACAATGAGCAGTTCTTC. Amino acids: CASERDSYNEQFF.

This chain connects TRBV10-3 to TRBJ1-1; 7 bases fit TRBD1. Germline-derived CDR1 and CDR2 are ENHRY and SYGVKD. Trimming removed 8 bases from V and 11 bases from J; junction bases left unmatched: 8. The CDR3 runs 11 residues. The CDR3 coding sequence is TGTGCCATCGGAGAGGGACAGATGGCTTTCTTT. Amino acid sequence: CAIGEGQMAFF.

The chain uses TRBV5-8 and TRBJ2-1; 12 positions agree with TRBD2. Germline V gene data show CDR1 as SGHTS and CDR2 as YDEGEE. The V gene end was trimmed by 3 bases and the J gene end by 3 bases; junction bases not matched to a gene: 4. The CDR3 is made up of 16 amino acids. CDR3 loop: CASSSTSGGHYNEQFF. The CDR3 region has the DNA TGTGCCAGCAGCTCGACTAGCGGGGGCCACTACAATGAGCAGTTCTTC.

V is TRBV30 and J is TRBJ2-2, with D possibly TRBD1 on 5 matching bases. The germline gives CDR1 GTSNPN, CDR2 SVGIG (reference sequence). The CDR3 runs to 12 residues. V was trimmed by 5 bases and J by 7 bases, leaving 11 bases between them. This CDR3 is CAWQGRYGELFF. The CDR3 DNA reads TGTGCCTGGCAGGGAAGGTACGGGGAGCTGTTTTTT.

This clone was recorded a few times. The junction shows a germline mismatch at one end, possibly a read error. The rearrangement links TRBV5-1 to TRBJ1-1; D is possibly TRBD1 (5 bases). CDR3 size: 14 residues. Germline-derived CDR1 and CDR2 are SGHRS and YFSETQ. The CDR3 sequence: CASSSGQENSEAFF. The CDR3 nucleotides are TGCGCCAGCAGCTCCGGACAAGAGAACTCTGAAGCTTTCTTT.

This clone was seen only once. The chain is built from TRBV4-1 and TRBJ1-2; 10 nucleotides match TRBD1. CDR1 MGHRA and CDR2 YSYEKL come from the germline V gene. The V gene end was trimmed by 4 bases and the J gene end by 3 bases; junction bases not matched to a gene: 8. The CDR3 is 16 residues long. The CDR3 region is CASSPGRDRGYYGYTF. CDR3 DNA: TGCGCCAGCAGCCCGGGGAGGGACAGGGGATACTATGGCTACACCTTC.

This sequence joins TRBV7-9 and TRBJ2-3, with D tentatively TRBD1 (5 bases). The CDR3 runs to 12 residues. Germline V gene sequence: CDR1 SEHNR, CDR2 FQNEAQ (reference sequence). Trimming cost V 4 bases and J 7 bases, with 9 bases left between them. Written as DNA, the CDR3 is TGTGCCAGCAGCTCCGACAGATATACGCAGTATTTT. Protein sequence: CASSSDRYTQYF.

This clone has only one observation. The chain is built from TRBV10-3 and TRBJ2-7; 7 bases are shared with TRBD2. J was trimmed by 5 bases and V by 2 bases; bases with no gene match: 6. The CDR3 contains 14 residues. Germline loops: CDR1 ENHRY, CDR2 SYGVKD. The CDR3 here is CAISEQLAMNEQYF. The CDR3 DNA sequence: TGTGCCATCAGTGAGCAACTAGCGATGAACGAGCAGTACTTC.

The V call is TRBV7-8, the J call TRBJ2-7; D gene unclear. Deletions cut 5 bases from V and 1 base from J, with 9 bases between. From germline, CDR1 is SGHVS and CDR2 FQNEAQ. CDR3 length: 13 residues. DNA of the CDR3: TGTGCCAGCAGCCCCCCGTCGTCCTACGAGCAGTACTTC. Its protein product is CASSPPSSYEQYF.

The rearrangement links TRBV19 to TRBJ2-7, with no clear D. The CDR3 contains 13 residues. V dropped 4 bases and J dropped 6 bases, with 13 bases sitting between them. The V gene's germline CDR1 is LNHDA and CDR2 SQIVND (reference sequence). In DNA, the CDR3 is TGTGCCAGTAGTAGGGCCAGTGGTACCGAGCAGTACTTC. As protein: CASSRASGTEQYF.

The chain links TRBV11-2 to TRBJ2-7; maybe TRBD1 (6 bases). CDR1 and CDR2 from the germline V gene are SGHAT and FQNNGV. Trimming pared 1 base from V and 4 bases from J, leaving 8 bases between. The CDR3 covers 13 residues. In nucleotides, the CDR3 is TGTGCCAGCAGCTTAGGGACAGCATACGAGCAGTACTTC. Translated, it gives CASSLGTAYEQYF.

The CDR3: CASSVVVRVGNEKLFF. In DNA form, the CDR3 reads TGTGCCAGCAGCGTAGTCGTCAGGGTGGGTAATGAAAAACTGTTTTTT. V gene TRBV9 combines with J gene TRBJ1-4; D is possibly TRBD1 (5 bases). The germline CDR1 and CDR2 sequences are SGDLS and YYNGEE. Trimming shortened V by 0 bases and J by 4 bases, and 13 bases separated the two germline ends. The CDR3 length is 16 residues.

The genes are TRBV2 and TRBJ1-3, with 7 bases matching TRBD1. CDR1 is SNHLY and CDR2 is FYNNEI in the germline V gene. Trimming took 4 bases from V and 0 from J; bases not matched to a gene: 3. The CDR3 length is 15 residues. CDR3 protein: CASSGGQSSGNTIYF. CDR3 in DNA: TGTGCCAGCAGTGGGGGACAGAGCTCTGGAAACACCATATATTTT.

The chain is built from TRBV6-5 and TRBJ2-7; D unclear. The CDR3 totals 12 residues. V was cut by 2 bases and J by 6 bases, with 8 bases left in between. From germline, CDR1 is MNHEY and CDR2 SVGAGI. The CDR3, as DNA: TGTGCCAGCAGTTACAGAGGCGGCGAGCAGTACTTC. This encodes CASSYRGGEQYF.

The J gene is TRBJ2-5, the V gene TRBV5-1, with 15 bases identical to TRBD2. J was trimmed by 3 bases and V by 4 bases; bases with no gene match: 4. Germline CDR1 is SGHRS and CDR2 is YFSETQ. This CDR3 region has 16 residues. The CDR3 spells CASSGGTSGRKETQYF. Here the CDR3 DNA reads TGCGCCAGCAGCGGCGGGACTAGCGGGAGGAAAGAGACCCAGTACTTC.

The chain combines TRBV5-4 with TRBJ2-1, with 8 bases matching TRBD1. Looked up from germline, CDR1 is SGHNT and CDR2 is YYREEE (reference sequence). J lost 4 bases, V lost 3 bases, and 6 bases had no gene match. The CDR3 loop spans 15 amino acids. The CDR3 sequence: CASSSRDRIYNEQFF. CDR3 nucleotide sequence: TGTGCCAGCAGCTCCCGGGACAGGATATACAATGAGCAGTTCTTC.